These T cell receptor beta chains were read from a single sample in a study of post-analysis software for immune sequencing data. Each CDR3 protein gets one entry after TCRdb re-called the PCR reads with MiXCR. The sample has roughly 730,000 distinct CDR3 sequences, 25% to 30% seen once; the top ten hold 0.56%. Sequencing input: blood. These receptors were collected from a girl under 18 with multiple sclerosis. The CDR3 runs from the conserved cysteine through the conserved F or W. Each record gives: D gene, V gene, J gene, clone size, CDR3 DNA, CDR3 protein. The D gene is left open where the match is weak. Size is stated for part of the rows, as once, few or many counts, or as a class when the clone is expanded.

TRBD2,TRBV5-5,TRBJ2-5,-,TGTGCCAGCAGCTTGGTTCTAGCGGCAGAGACCCAGTACTTC,CASSLVLAAETQYF
-,TRBV20-1,TRBJ2-7,few,TGCAGTGCCACCAAGGGGACCGGTTGGGAGCAGTACTTC,CSATKGTGWEQYF
TRBD2,TRBV20-1,TRBJ2-5,-,TGCAGTGCTGCCCTGACTAGCGTCAGCGCCGAGACCCAGTACTTC,CSAALTSVSAETQYF
TRBD1,TRBV10-3,TRBJ1-6,many,TGTGCCATCAGCGCGGACAGGATGAATTCACCCCTCCACTTT,CAISADRMNSPLHF
-,TRBV7-2,TRBJ2-7,many,TGCGCCAGCAGCTTAGCAGCGGGCAGCTCCTACGAGCAGTACTTC,CASSLAAGSSYEQYF
TRBD2,TRBV11-3,TRBJ2-1,-,TGTGCCAGCAGCTTAGGGCTGCAGCTAGCGGGGAATGAGCAGTTCTTC,CASSLGLQLAGNEQFF
-,TRBV29-1,TRBJ2-1,many,TGCAGCGTTGAAGATCCGCAGGGTTGGAATGAGCAGTTCTTC,CSVEDPQGWNEQFF
-,TRBV7-2,TRBJ1-1,-,TGTGCCAGCAGCTTAGAGCGGGACTCGGACGCTTTCTTT,CASSLERDSDAFF
-,TRBV5-1,TRBJ1-5,few,TGCGCCAGCAGCTTGGCTGACACCATGATGCAGCCCCAGCATTTT,CASSLADTMMQPQHF
-,TRBV28,TRBJ2-3,few,TGTGCCAGCAGTTCCCTTTCCGGGTCCTACACAGATACGCAGTATTTT,CASSSLSGSYTDTQYF
-,TRBV24-1,TRBJ2-2,-,TGTGCCACCAGTCCGGGGGGCGGTTCGCACACCGGGGAGCTGTTTTTT,CATSPGGGSHTGELFF
-,TRBV5-1,TRBJ1-4,-,TGCGCCAGCAGCTTGGCAGGGACTAATGAAAAACTGATTTTT,CASSLAGTNEKLIF
-,TRBV7-2,TRBJ1-2,-,TGTGCCAGCAGACTTACAGGAGGAGATGGCTACACCTTC,CASRLTGGDGYTF
-,TRBV3-1,TRBJ2-4,-,TGTGCCAGCCGGAGGGGAGGCCAAAACATTCAGTACTTC,CASRRGGQNIQYF
TRBD1,TRBV10-1,TRBJ2-7,-,TGCGCCAGCAGTGAGTCGTTAGGGGGCCTCTCGAACGAGCAGTACTTC,CASSESLGGLSNEQYF
TRBD1,TRBV5-1,TRBJ1-2,few,TGCGCCAGCAGCTTGGACGGACAGGGCCGAGGCTACACCTTC,CASSLDGQGRGYTF
-,TRBV4-3,TRBJ2-6,-,TGCGCCAGCAGCCACTTCGGGACCATCGGGACTGGGGCCAACGTCCTGACTTTC,CASSHFGTIGTGANVLTF
-,TRBV7-8,TRBJ2-1,many,TGTGCCAGCAGCTTAGTGGGGGTAGGCGGTGAGCAGTTCTTC,CASSLVGVGGEQFF
-,TRBV27,TRBJ2-2,-,TGTGCCAGCAGCCCCCTTTCCGAACCCGGGGAGCTGTTTTTT,CASSPLSEPGELFF
TRBD1,TRBV11-2,TRBJ2-5,-,TGTGCCAGCAGTTCCGGGACAGGGGGCTCGGAGACCCAGTACTTC,CASSSGTGGSETQYF
-,TRBV5-1,TRBJ2-5,few,TGCGCCAGCAGCTTGACGTACCAAGAGACCCAGTACTTC,CASSLTYQETQYF
-,TRBV5-5,TRBJ2-5,few,TGTGCCAGCAGCTCCTTCCCGGGGTTGAGGGAGACCCAGTACTTC,CASSSFPGLRETQYF
-,TRBV5-1,TRBJ2-5,-,TGCGCCAGCAGCCAGGACGCCGCGTACCAAGAGACCCAGTACTTC,CASSQDAAYQETQYF
-,TRBV29-1,TRBJ2-1,many,TGCAGCGGCCGGGACCAGCATAACTACAATGAGCAGTTCTTC,CSGRDQHNYNEQFF
-,TRBV21-1,TRBJ2-3,-,TGTGCCAGCAGCAAAGGGGGGTCGCACACCTACACAGATACGCAGTATTTT,CASSKGGSHTYTDTQYF
-,TRBV24-1,TRBJ1-1,-,TGTGCCACCAGCAGAGGGGGAACTGAAGCTTTCTTT,CATSRGGTEAFF